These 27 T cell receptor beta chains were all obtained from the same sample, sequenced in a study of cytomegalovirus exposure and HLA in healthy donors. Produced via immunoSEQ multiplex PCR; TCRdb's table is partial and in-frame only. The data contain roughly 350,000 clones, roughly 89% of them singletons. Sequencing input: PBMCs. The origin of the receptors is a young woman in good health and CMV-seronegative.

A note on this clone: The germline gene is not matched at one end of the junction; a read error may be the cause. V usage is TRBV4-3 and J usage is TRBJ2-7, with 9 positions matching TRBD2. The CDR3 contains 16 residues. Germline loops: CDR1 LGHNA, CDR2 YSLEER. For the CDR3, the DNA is TGCGCCAGCAGCAAAGACCTTAGCGGGAGTTTTTACGAGCAGTACTTC. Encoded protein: CASSKDLSGSFYEQYF.

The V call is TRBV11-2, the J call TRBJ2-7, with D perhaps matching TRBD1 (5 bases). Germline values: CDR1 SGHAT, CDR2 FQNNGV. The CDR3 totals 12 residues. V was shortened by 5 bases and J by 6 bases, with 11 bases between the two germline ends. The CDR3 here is CASSGARGEQYF. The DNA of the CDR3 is TGTGCCAGCAGCGGGGCTAGGGGCGAGCAGTACTTC.

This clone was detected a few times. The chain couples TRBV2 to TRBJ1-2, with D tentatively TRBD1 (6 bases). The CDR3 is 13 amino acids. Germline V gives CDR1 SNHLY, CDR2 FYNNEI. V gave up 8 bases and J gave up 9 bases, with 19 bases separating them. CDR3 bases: TGTGCCAGCGATATCACAGGGACCTCAAGCTACACCTTC. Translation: CASDITGTSSYTF.

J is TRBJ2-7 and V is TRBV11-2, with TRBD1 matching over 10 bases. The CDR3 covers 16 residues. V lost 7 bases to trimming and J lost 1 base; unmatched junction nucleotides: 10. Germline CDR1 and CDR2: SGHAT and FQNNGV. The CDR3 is CASTSPGQGTSYEQYF. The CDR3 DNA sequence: TGTGCCAGCACTAGCCCGGGACAGGGGACATCCTACGAGCAGTACTTC. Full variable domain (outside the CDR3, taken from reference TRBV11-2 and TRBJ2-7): EAGVAQSPRYKIIEKRQSVAFWCNPISGHATLYWYQQILGQGPKLLIQFQNNGVVDDSQLPKDRFSAERLKGVDSTLKIQPAKLEDSAVYLCASTSPGQGTSYEQYFGPGTRLTVT.

CDR3 in DNA: TGTGCCAGCAGCTTCCCCTACGGGGGACTAGCGGGAGGGGCCGGCGAGCAGTACTTC. It encodes CASSFPYGGLAGGAGEQYF. The chain couples TRBV7-2 to TRBJ2-7; 16 bases map to TRBD2. V shed 3 bases, J shed 6 bases, and the junction held 14 bases outside the gene matches. Germline CDR1 is SGHTA and CDR2 is FQGNSA. The length of the CDR3 is 19 residues.

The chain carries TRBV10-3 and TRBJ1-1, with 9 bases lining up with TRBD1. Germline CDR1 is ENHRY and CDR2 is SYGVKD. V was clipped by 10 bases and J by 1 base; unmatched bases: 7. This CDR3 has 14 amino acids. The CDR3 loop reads CATRQGDKNTEAFF. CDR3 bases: TGTGCCACGCGACAGGGGGACAAGAACACTGAAGCTTTCTTT.

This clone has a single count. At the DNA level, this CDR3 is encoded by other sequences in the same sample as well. DNA of the CDR3: TGTGCCAGCAGCTCAGGGACAGGGGCATACGAGCAGTACTTC. Protein sequence: CASSSGTGAYEQYF. This rearrangement joins TRBV28 to TRBJ2-7; 10 bases fit TRBD1. V lost 6 bases to trimming and J lost 4 bases; unmatched junction nucleotides: 6. CDR1 and CDR2 from the germline V gene are MDHEN and SYDVKM. CDR3 length: 14 amino acids.

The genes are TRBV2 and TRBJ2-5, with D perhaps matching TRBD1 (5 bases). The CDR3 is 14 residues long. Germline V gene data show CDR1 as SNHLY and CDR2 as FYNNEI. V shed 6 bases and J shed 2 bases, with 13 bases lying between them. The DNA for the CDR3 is TGTGCCAGCAGGAAGACAGTGACTCAAGAGACCCAGTACTTC. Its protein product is CASRKTVTQETQYF.

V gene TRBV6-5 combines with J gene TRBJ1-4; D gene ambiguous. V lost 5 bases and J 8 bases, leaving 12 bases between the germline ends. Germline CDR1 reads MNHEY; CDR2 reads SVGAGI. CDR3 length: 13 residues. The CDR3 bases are TGTGCCAGCAGTCTCCAAGAGGCGGAAAAACTGTTTTTT. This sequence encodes CASSLQEAEKLFF.

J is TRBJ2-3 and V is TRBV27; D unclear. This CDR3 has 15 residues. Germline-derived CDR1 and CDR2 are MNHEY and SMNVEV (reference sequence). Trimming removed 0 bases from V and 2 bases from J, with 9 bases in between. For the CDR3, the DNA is TGTGCCAGCAGTTTATCGAATAGCTTCACAGATACGCAGTATTTT. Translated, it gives CASSLSNSFTDTQYF.

The CDR3 reads CASTGQANQPQHF. The CDR3, as DNA: TGTGCCAGTACAGGCCAGGCGAATCAGCCCCAGCATTTT. The J gene is TRBJ1-5, the V gene TRBV19; no definite D call. The V end was cut by 7 bases, the J end by 4 bases, with 11 bases between. The germline gives CDR1 LNHDA, CDR2 SQIVND (reference sequence). The CDR3 loop spans 13 amino acids.

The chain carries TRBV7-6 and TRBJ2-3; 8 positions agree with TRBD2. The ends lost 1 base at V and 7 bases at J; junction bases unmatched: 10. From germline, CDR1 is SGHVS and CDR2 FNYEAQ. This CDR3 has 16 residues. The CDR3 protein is CASSLVRAGDDNTQYF. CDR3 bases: TGTGCCAGCAGCTTAGTAAGAGCGGGAGACGACAATACGCAGTATTTT.

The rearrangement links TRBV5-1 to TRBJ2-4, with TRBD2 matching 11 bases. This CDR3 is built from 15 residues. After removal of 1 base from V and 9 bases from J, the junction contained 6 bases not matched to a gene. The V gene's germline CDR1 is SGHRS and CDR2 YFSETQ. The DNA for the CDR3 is TGCGCCAGCAGCTTGACTAGCGGGAGCGAGGGCATTCAGTACTTC. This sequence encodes CASSLTSGSEGIQYF.

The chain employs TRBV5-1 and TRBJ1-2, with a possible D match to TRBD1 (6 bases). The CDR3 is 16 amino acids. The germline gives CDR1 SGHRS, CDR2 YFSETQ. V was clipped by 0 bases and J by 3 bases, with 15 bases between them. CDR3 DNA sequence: TGCGCCAGCAGCTTGGACGGGGGGCGGATTTACTATGGCTACACCTTC. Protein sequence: CASSLDGGRIYYGYTF.

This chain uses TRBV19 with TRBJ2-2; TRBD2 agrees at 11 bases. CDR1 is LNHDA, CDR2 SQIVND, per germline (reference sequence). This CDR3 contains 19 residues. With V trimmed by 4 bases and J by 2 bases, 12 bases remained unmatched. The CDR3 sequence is CASSTLQLAGASNTGELFF. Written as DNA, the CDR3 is TGTGCCAGTAGTACACTCCAACTAGCGGGAGCGTCTAACACCGGGGAGCTGTTTTTT.

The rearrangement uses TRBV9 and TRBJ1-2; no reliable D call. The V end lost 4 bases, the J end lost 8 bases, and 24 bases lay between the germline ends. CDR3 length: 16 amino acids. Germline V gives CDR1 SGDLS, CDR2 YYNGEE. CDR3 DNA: TGTGCCAGCAGCACCCTCGGTGGTCAGGCCGGTTGGGGCTACACCTTC. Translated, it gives CASSTLGGQAGWGYTF.

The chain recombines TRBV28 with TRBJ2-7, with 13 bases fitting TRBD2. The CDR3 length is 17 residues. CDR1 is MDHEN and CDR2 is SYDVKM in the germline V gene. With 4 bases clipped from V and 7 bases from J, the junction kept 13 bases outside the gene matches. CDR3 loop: CASSSLSGLAGIGEQYF. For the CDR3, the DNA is TGTGCCAGCAGTTCCCTATCGGGACTAGCGGGGATCGGTGAGCAGTACTTC. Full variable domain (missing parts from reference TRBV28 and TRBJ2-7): DVKVTQSSRYLVKRTGEKVFLECVQDMDHENMFWYRQDPGLGLRLIYFSYDVKMKEKGDIPEGYSVSREKKERFSLILESASTNQTSMYLCASSSLSGLAGIGEQYFGPGTRLTVT.

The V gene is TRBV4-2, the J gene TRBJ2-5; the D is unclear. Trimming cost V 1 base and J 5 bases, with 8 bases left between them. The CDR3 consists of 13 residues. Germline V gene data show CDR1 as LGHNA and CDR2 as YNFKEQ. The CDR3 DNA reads TGTGCCAGCAGCCAAGGAACTGCGGAGACCCAGTACTTC. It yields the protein CASSQGTAETQYF.

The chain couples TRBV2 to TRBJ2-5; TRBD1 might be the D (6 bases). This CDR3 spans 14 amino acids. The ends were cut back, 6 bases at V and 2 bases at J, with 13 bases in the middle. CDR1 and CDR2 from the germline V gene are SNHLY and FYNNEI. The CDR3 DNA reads TGTGCCAGCAGGGTGGACAGTACACAAGAGACCCAGTACTTC. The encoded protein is CASRVDSTQETQYF.

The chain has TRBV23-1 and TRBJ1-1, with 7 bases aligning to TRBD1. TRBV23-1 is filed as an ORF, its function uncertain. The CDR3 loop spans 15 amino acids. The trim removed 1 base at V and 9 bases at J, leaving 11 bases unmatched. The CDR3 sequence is CASSQYPGQREKAFF. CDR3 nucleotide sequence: TGCGCCAGCAGTCAATACCCGGGACAGCGGGAGAAAGCTTTCTTT.

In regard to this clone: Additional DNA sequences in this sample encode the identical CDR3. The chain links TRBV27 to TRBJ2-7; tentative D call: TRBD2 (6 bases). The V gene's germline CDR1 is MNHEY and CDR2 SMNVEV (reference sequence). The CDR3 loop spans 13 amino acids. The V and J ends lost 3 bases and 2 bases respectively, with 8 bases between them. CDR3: CASSFRGTYEQYF. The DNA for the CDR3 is TGTGCCAGCAGTTTTCGGGGGACCTACGAGCAGTACTTC.

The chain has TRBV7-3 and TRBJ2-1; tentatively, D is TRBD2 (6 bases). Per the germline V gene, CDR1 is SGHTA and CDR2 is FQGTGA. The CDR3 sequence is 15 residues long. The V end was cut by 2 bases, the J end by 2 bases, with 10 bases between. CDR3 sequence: CASSLGGMPYNEQFF. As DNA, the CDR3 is TGTGCCAGCAGCTTAGGCGGGATGCCCTACAATGAGCAGTTCTTC. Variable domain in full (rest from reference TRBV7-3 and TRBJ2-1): GAGVSQTPSNKVTEKGKYVELRCDPISGHTALYWYRQSLGQGPEFLIYFQGTGAADDSGLPNDRFFAVRPEGSVSTLKIQRTERGDSAVYLCASSLGGMPYNEQFFGPGTRLTVL.

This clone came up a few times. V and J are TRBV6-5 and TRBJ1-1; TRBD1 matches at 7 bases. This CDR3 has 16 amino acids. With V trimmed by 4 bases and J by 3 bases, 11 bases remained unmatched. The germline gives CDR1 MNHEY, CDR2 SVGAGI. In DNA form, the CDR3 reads TGTGCCAGCAGTTCCCGGGACTTCAGGGGGTACACTGAAGCTTTCTTT. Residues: CASSSRDFRGYTEAFF.

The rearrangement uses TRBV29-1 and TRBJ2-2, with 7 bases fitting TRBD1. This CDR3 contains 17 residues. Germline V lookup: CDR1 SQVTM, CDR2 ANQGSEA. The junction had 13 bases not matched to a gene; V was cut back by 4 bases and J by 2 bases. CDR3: CSVVGAGGVGNTGELFF. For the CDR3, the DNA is TGCAGCGTTGTTGGGGCAGGGGGTGTCGGAAACACCGGGGAGCTGTTTTTT.

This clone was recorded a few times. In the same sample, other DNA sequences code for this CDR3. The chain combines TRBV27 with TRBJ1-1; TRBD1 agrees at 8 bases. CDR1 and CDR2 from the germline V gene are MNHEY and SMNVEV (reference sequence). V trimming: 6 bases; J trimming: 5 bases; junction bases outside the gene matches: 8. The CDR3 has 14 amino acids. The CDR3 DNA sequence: TGTGCCAGCAGCTGGGGCACAGGGGGTACTGAAGCTTTCTTT. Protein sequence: CASSWGTGGTEAFF.

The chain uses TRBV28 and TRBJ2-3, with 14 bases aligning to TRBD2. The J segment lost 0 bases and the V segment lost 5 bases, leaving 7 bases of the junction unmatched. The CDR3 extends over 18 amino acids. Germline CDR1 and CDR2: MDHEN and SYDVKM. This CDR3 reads CASSPGTSGSTSTDTQYF. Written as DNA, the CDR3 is TGTGCCAGCAGTCCCGGGACTAGCGGGAGTACTAGCACAGATACGCAGTATTTT.

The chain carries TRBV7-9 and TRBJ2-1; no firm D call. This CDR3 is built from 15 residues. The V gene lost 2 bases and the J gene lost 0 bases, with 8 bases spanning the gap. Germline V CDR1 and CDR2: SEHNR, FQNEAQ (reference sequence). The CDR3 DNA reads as TGTGCCAGCAGCTTACCAGGCAGCTCCTACAATGAGCAGTTCTTC. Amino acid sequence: CASSLPGSSYNEQFF.